A single sample is the source of the 32 T cell receptor beta chains below, sequenced in a study of T cells expressing NK-cell markers. No DNA is given; TCRdb re-called the 5' RACE reads and lists each CDR3 protein once. The sample's table shows tens of thousands of distinct CDR3 sequences. What was sequenced was blood T cells: a sorted CD56 or NKG2C T cell subset, CD4+ or CD8+ T cells, or bulk PBMC T cells (not recorded which). The receptors stem from a woman aged 18 to 69 in good health.

The chain is built from TRBV13 and TRBJ2-7; TCRdb's D gene call, TRBD2, goes unchecked for lack of DNA. Germline V gene lookup returns CDR1 PRHDT and CDR2 FYEKMQ (reference sequence). This CDR3 has 14 residues. The chain's CDR3 is CASQTRGVGYEQYF.

V usage is TRBV10-3 and J usage is TRBJ2-7; TCRdb reports TRBD1, a call that lacks DNA to check it against. This CDR3 contains 14 residues. Germline V gene lookup returns CDR1 ENHRY and CDR2 SYGVKD. The chain's CDR3 is CAISWTGGENEQYF.

The chain links TRBV7-9 to TRBJ2-3; the TCRdb D gene call, TRBD1, has no DNA to confirm it. CDR1 and CDR2 (germline): SEHNR, FQNEAQ (reference sequence). The CDR3 runs to 17 residues. CDR3 sequence reads: CASSLPGGTSSTDTQYF.

The rearrangement uses TRBV9 and TRBJ2-1. Germline CDR1 SGDLS, CDR2 YYNGEE. The CDR3 extends over 14 amino acids. CDR3 amino acids: CASSTQPSYNEQFF.

J is TRBJ2-1 and V is TRBV20-1; TCRdb selects TRBD2, and the lack of DNA leaves this call unchecked. This CDR3 contains 16 residues. Looked up from germline, CDR1 is DFQATT and CDR2 is SNEGSKA (reference sequence). The CDR3 here is CSARGPSGRLGNEQFF.

V is TRBV9 and J is TRBJ1-2; TCRdb indicates TRBD1, and absent DNA this call remains unverified. This CDR3 spans 15 amino acids. CDR1 is SGDLS and CDR2 is YYNGEE in the germline V gene. The CDR3 spells CASSAGQGYNYGYTF.

V is TRBV10-3 and J is TRBJ2-1; TCRdb's D call, TRBD1, is unchecked because there is no DNA. Germline CDR1 and CDR2: ENHRY and SYGVKD. This CDR3 is 14 amino acids long. CDR3 residues: CAISPGQGYNEQFF.

The chain combines TRBV7-6 with TRBJ2-7; TCRdb's D call of TRBD2 is untestable without DNA. The CDR3 consists of 14 residues. Germline lookup yields CDR1 SGHVS and CDR2 FNYEAQ. The CDR3: CASGSSGEGDEQYF.

The genes are TRBV7-9 and TRBJ2-7; TCRdb selects TRBD1, and the lack of DNA leaves this call unchecked. The germline CDR1 and CDR2 sequences are SEHNR and FQNEAQ (reference sequence). This CDR3 spans 13 amino acids. CDR3 amino acids: CASSTNRVYEQYF.

This sequence joins TRBV6-4 and TRBJ1-1. Germline CDR1 and CDR2: MRHNA and SNTAGT. The CDR3 extends over 14 amino acids. CDR3: CASSDSAGNTEAFF.

The CDR3 here is CASSQDRVPEAFF. V usage is TRBV4-2 and J usage is TRBJ1-1; without DNA, the TCRdb call of TRBD1 cannot be checked. Germline CDR1 reads LGHNA; CDR2 reads YNFKEQ. This CDR3 region has 13 residues.

This chain uses TRBV7-8 with TRBJ2-1; TCRdb's assignment of TRBD2 cannot be checked, as there is no DNA. Germline V gives CDR1 SGHVS, CDR2 FQNEAQ. The CDR3 sequence is 16 residues long. The CDR3 region is CASSLRLAGEGSEQFF. The whole variable domain, remainder taken from reference TRBV7-8 and TRBJ2-1, is GAGVSQSPRYKVAKRGQDVALRCDPISGHVSLFWYQQALGQGPEFLTYFQNEAQLDKSGLPSDRFFAERPEGSVSTLKIQRTQQEDSAVYLCASSLRLAGEGSEQFFGPGTRLTVL.

The chain links TRBV27 to TRBJ1-1. The CDR3 runs 12 residues. Germline CDR1 and CDR2: MNHEY and SMNVEV (reference sequence). The CDR3 here is CASSDLGTEAFF.

V usage is TRBV4-1 and J usage is TRBJ2-3; the D call of TRBD2 rests on TCRdb alone, since no DNA is present to check it. CDR1 is MGHRA and CDR2 is YSYEKL in the germline V gene. The CDR3 has 15 amino acids. The CDR3 sequence: CASSSTREHTDTQYF.

The rearrangement uses TRBV28 and TRBJ2-3; TCRdb picks TRBD2, but there is no DNA to check that call. This CDR3 comprises 16 residues. Germline V CDR1 and CDR2: MDHEN, SYDVKM. CDR3 amino acids: CASSLGSSGRGDTQYF.

The rearrangement uses TRBV24-1 and TRBJ2-3. Germline V gives CDR1 KGHDR, CDR2 SFDVKD. This CDR3 has 17 amino acids. This CDR3 reads CATSEATRGVGTDTQYF.

The rearrangement uses TRBV7-9 and TRBJ2-7; the TCRdb D gene call, TRBD1, has no DNA to confirm it. There are 16 residues in the CDR3. The germline CDR1 and CDR2 sequences are SEHNR and FQNEAQ (reference sequence). The CDR3 spells CASSSLTGTGPYEQYF. Variable domain in full (rest from reference TRBV7-9 and TRBJ2-7): DTGVSQNPRHKITKRGQNVTFRCDPISEHNRLYWYRQTLGQGPEFLTYFQNEAQLEKSRLLSDRFSAERPKGSFSTLEIQRTEQGDSAMYLCASSSLTGTGPYEQYFGPGTRLTVT.

The rearrangement links TRBV29-1 to TRBJ2-5; TCRdb's D call, TRBD2, is unchecked because there is no DNA. In germline, CDR1 is SQVTM, CDR2 ANQGSEA. The CDR3 is 13 amino acids. CDR3: CSATWTSDETQYF. Using reference TRBV29-1 and TRBJ2-5 for the parts outside the CDR3, the full variable domain is SAVISQKPSRDICQRGTSLTIQCQVDSQVTMMFWYRQQPGQSLTLIATANQGSEATYESGFVIDKFPISRPNLTFSTLTVSNMSPEDSSIYLCSATWTSDETQYFGPGTRLLVL.

The chain uses TRBV27 and TRBJ2-5. The CDR3 is made up of 13 amino acids. Germline-derived CDR1 and CDR2 are MNHEY and SMNVEV (reference sequence). CDR3 amino acids: CASSFGLRETQYF.

The rearrangement joins TRBV5-1 to TRBJ2-7; TCRdb calls TRBD2, which cannot be checked without DNA. From germline, CDR1 is SGHRS and CDR2 YFSETQ. This CDR3 is built from 15 residues. CDR3 sequence reads: CASSLVSGLVYEQYF.

The V gene is TRBV12-3 or TRBV12-4, the J gene TRBJ2-1; the D call from TCRdb, TRBD2, cannot be confirmed without DNA. This CDR3 comprises 16 residues. This CDR3 reads CASSLDGSGRASEQFF.

The rearrangement uses TRBV7-9 and TRBJ2-7. This CDR3 contains 14 residues. Per germline, CDR1 SEHNR and CDR2 FQNEAQ (reference sequence). CDR3 in amino acids: CASSLLSGSYEQYF. The full variable domain, with the rest looked up from reference TRBV7-9 and TRBJ2-7, is DTGVSQNPRHKITKRGQNVTFRCDPISEHNRLYWYRQTLGQGPEFLTYFQNEAQLEKSRLLSDRFSAERPKGSFSTLEIQRTEQGDSAMYLCASSLLSGSYEQYFGPGTRLTVT.

The V gene is TRBV7-2, the J gene TRBJ2-5; TCRdb gives TRBD1 as the D gene, but with no DNA this cannot be confirmed. The CDR3 extends over 13 amino acids. Germline V gives CDR1 SGHTA, CDR2 FQGNSA. The CDR3: CASSLTGGETQYF.

The V call is TRBV4-1, the J call TRBJ2-5. The CDR3 length is 15 residues. From germline, CDR1 is MGHRA and CDR2 YSYEKL. The CDR3 loop is CASSQDLYTQETQYF.

This chain connects TRBV7-9 to TRBJ2-1; checking the TCRdb D call of TRBD1 is not possible without DNA. Germline lookup yields CDR1 SEHNR and CDR2 FQNEAQ (reference sequence). The CDR3 is 16 residues long. The CDR3 protein is CASSPRVRDVYNEQFF.

V is TRBV20-1 and J is TRBJ2-7; without DNA, the TCRdb call of TRBD1 cannot be checked. This CDR3 has 15 residues. CDR1 and CDR2 from the germline V gene are DFQATT and SNEGSKA (reference sequence). CDR3 amino acids: CSASEEPLSSYEQYF.

This chain connects TRBV11-2 to TRBJ2-1. The CDR3 is 13 residues long. Germline V gene lookup returns CDR1 SGHAT and CDR2 FQNNGV. CDR3 loop: CASSQENYNEQFF.

The V call is TRBV7-9, the J call TRBJ2-3. Germline V gives CDR1 SEHNR, CDR2 FQNEAQ (reference sequence). This CDR3 has 14 residues. CDR3: CASSFSSGTDTQYF.

This chain uses TRBV28 with TRBJ2-7; TCRdb outputs TRBD2, but without DNA this stays unchecked. The V gene's germline CDR1 is MDHEN and CDR2 SYDVKM. The CDR3 is 13 amino acids. The CDR3: CASRLGAIYEQYF.

V is TRBV20-1 and J is TRBJ1-5; TCRdb reports TRBD1, a call that lacks DNA to check it against. In germline, CDR1 is DFQATT, CDR2 SNEGSKA (reference sequence). The CDR3 has 15 residues. CDR3 residues: CSAKSRDRVYQPQHF.

This sequence joins TRBV6-4 and TRBJ2-1; there is no DNA to check the TCRdb D call of TRBD2. Germline V lookup: CDR1 MRHNA, CDR2 SNTAGT. The CDR3 loop spans 16 amino acids. CDR3 sequence reads: CASSASSGGDYNEQFF.

The chain joins TRBV27 to TRBJ2-7; absent DNA, TCRdb's TRBD1 call cannot be checked. Germline V gene sequence: CDR1 MNHEY, CDR2 SMNVEV (reference sequence). The CDR3 contains 13 residues. The CDR3 here is CASSLGDPYEQYF.